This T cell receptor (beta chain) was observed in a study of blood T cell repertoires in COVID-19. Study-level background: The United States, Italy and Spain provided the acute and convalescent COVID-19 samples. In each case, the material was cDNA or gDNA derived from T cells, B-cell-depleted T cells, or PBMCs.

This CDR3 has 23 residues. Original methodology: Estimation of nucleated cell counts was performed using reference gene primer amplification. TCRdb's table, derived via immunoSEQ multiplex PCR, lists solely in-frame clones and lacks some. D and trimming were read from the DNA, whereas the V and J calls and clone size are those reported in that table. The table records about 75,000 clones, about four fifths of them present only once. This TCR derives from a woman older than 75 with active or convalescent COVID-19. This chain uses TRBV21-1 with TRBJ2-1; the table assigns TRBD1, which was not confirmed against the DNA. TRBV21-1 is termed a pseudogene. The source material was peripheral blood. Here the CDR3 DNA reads TGTGCCAGCAGCAAAGTGGTGACTGCGCCTGGGGGCTCCGGGACAGGGGTCTACAATGAGCAGTTCTTC. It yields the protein CASSKVVTAPGGSGTGVYNEQFF.